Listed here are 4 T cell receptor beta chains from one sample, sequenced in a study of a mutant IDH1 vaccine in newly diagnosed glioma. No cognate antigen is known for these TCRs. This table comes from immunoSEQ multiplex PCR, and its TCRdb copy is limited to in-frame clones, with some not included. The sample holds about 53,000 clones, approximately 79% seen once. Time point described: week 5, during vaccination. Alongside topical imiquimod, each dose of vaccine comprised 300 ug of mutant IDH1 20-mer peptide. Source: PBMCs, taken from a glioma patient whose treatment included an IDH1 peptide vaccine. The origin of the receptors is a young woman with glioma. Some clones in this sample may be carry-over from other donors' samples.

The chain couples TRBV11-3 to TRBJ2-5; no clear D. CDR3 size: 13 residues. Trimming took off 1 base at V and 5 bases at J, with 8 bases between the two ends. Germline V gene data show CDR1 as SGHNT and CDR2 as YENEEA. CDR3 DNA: TGTGCCAGCAGCTTAGGAAGGGTGGAGACCCAGTACTTC. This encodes CASSLGRVETQYF.

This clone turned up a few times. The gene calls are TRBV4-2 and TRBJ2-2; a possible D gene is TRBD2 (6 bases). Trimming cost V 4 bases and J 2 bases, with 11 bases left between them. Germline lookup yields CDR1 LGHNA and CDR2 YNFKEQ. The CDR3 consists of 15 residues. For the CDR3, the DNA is TGTGCCAGCAGCCCACGACTAGATAACACCGGGGAGCTGTTTTTT. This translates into CASSPRLDNTGELFF.

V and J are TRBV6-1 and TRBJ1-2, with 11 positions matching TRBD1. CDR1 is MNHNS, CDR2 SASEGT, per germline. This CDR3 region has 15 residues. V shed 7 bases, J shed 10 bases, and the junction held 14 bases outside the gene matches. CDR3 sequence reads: CASNTRDRGGRVYTF. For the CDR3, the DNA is TGTGCCAGCAACACTCGGGACAGGGGGGGTAGGGTCTACACCTTC.

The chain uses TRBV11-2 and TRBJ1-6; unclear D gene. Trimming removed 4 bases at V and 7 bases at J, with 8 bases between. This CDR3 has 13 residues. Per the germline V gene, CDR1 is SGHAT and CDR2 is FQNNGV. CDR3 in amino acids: CASSSSSNSPLHF. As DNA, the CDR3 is TGTGCCAGCAGCTCCAGCAGCAATTCACCCCTCCACTTT. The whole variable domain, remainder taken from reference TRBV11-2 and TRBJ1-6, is EAGVAQSPRYKIIEKRQSVAFWCNPISGHATLYWYQQILGQGPKLLIQFQNNGVVDDSQLPKDRFSAERLKGVDSTLKIQPAKLEDSAVYLCASSSSSNSPLHFGNGTRLTVT.